The present T cell receptor delta chain was sequenced within a study of DNA immune sequencing with unique molecular identifiers (TCRdb year 2020). The study in broad terms: Using immunomagnetic cell separation, gammadelta T cells were enriched from buffy coats, and the genomic DNA of these cells was sequenced. Fluorescence-activated cell sorting was used to enrich gammadelta T cells from the PBMC of over nine healthy people. To compare enriched and non-enriched samples, roughly 0.1 ug of enriched gammadelta T-cell DNA and roughly 900 ng of non-enriched PBMC DNA were sequenced. The study developed and validated an ultrasensitive DNA-based TRD repertoire sequencing method using PCR-introduced unique molecular identifiers. Validation of the method was performed on synthetic reference molecules and on blood samples from healthy individuals. Healthy individuals were used as donors, and sorted peripheral blood gammadelta T cells were profiled from nine to eleven of these donors.

By its share of the sample, this clone is medium-sized (0.01 to 0.1%). Which antigen it targets is not known. No per-base quality is available; no much larger clone lies one base away. Libraries were built with multiplex PCR. A 32-plex assay amplified the genomic DNA, with primers for all 8 TRDV and 4 TRDJ genes spanning the CDR3. A 12-nucleotide UMI was added during around 3 barcoding PCR cycles, followed by a second PCR with Illumina adapter primers. Libraries were purified with AMPure XP beads and quality-checked on a Fragment Analyzer with the HS NGS Fragment kit. The sequencing was run with an Illumina MiniSeq mid-output kit, including approximately 20% PhiX, and 150 cycles of paired-end reads. In the paper's pipeline: MIGEC version 1.2.9 was used to process reads, grouping reads by UMI and building error-corrected consensus sequences. For post-processing, modified scripts from VDJtools version 1.2.1 were used together with the tcR R package. Public reads were reanalyzed in TCRdb with CATT, and rows carrying the same DNA were merged afterwards. TCRdb's processing, not the study's, gives the V and J calls here. This sample comprises 2,000 to 2,500 delta-chain clones, 13% to 15% of them detected only once. Of the sample, about half is held by the ten largest clones.

From the germline V gene, CDR1 is GEAIGNYY and CDR2 is EKD. The CDR3 runs 17 residues from the cysteine to the phenylalanine. Only the CDR3 portion is preserved as DNA: 51 bases, with reading frame beginning at the first base. Trimming at the junction amounts to 3 bases on V and 4 bases on J, and the germline ends lie 23 bases apart. General study outcomes and caveats: Among clonotypes in healthy donors, TRDV2 paired with TRDJ1 was identified as the most common TRD rearrangement. Variation in TRD repertoire diversity was observed between healthy donors, with several donors found to be highly oligoclonal, in that the top 5 clonotypes exceeded half of productive molecules. Novel TRD sequences not targeted by the primers cannot be detected by the primer-based approach.

The sequence derives from a human donor in good health. Material for sequencing was gamma-delta T cells enriched from blood buffy coat, or unenriched PBMCs (not recorded which). Rearrangement joined TRDV2 to TRDJ1; the best D guess is TRDD3, with 6 bases matching. The DNA sequence follows: TGTGCCTGTGACCCCGTCCTGGGGAGAATGTTCAACGATAAACTCATCTTT. Translation gives CACDPVLGRMFNDKLIF.